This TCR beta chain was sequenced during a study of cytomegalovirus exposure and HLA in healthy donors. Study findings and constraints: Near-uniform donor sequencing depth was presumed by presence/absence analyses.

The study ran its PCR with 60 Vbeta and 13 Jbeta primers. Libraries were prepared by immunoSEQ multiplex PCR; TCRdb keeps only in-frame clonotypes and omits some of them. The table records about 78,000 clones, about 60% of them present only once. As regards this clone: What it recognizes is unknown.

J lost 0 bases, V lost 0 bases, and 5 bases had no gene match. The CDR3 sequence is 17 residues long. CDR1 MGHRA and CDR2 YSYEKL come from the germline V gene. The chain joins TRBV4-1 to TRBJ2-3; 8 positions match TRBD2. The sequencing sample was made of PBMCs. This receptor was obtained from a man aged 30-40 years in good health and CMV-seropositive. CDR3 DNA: TGCGCCAGCAGCCAAGATGGCGGGGGGTCCAGCACAGATACGCAGTATTTT. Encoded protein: CASSQDGGGSSTDTQYF.